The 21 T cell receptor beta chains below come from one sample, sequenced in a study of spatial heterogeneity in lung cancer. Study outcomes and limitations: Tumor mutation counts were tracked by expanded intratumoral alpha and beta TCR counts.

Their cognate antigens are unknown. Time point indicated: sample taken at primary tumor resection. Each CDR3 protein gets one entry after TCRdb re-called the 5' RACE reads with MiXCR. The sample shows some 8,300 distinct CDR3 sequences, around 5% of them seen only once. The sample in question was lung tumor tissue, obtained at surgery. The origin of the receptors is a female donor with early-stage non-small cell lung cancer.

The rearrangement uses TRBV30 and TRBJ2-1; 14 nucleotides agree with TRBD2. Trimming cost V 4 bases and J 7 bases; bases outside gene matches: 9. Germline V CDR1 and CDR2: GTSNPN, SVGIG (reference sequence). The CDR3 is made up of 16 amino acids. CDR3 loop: CAWIPGTSGSWNEQFF. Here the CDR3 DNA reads TGTGCCTGGATTCCCGGGACTAGCGGGAGTTGGAATGAGCAGTTCTTC.

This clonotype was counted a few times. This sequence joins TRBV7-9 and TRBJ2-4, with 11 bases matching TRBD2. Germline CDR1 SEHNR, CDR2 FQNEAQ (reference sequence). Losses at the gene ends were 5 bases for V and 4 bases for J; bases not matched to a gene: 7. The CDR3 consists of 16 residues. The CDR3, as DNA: TGTGCCAGCAGCGCCAGTAGCGGGAGGGGAAAAAACATTCAGTACTTC. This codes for CASSASSGRGKNIQYF.

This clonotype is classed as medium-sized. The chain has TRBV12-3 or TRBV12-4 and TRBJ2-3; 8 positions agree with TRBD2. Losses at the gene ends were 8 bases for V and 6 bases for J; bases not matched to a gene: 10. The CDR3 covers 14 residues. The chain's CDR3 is CASSLAGRGDTQYF. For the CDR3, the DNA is TGTGCCAGCTCCTTAGCGGGAAGGGGGGATACGCAGTATTTT.

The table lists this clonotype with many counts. CDR3 residues: CSARSLARYTDTQYF. CDR3 sequence (DNA): TGCAGTGCTAGAAGTCTAGCTCGTTATACAGATACGCAGTATTTT. The V and J genes are TRBV20-1 and TRBJ2-3; tentative D call: TRBD2 (5 bases). CDR3 size: 15 residues. Trimming left V 2 bases short and J 3 bases short, with 15 bases between. The germline V gene encodes CDR1 DFQATT and CDR2 SNEGSKA (reference sequence).

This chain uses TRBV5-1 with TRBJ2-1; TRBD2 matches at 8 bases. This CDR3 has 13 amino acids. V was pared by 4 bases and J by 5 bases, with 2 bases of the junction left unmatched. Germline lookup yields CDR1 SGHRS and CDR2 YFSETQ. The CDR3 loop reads CASSPAGDNEQFF. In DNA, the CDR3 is TGCGCCAGCAGCCCAGCGGGAGACAATGAGCAGTTCTTC.

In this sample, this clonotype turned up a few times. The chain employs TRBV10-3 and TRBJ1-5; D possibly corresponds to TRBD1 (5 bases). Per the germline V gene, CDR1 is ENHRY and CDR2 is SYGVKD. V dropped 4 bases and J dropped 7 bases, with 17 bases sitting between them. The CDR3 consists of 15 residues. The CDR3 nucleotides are TGTGCCATCAGTGGGGGTGTGGGGGAAGGACAGCCCCAGCATTTT. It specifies CAISGGVGEGQPQHF.

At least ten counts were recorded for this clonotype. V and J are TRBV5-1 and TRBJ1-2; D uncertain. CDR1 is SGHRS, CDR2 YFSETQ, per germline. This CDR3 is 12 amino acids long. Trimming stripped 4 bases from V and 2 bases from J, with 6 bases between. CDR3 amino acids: CASSRDNYGYTF. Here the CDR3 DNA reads TGCGCCAGCAGCCGCGACAACTATGGCTACACCTTC. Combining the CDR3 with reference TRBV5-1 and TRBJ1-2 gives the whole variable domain KAGVTQTPRYLIKTRGQQVTLSCSPISGHRSVSWYQQTPGQGLQFLFEYFSETQRNKGNFPGRFSGRQFSNSRSEMNVSTLELGDSALYLCASSRDNYGYTFGSGTRLTVV.

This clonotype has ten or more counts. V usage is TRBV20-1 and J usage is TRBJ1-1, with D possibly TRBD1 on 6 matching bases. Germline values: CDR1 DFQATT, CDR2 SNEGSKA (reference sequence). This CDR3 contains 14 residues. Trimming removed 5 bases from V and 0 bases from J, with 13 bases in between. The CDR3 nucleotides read TGCAGTGCTCCGGACTGGACAGTGAACACTGAAGCTTTCTTT. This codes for CSAPDWTVNTEAFF.

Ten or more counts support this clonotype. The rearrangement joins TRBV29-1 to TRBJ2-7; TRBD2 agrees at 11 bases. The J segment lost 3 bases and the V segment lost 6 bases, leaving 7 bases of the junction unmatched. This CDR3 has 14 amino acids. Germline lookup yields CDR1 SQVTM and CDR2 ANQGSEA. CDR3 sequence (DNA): TGCAGCGTAGCTACTAGCGGGAGTTTCTACGAGCAGTACTTC. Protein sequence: CSVATSGSFYEQYF.

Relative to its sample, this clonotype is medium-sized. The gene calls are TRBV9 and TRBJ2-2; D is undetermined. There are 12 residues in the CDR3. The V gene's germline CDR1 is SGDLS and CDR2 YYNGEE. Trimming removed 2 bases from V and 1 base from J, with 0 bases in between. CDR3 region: CASSVNTGELFF. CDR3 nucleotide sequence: TGTGCCAGCAGCGTGAACACCGGGGAGCTGTTTTTT.

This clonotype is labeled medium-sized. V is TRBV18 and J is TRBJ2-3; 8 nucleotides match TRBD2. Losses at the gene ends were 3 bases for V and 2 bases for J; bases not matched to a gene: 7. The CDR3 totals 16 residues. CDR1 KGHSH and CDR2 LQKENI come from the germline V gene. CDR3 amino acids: CASSPLGSGDTDTQYF. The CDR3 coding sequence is TGTGCCAGCTCACCCCTGGGTAGCGGGGACACAGATACGCAGTATTTT.

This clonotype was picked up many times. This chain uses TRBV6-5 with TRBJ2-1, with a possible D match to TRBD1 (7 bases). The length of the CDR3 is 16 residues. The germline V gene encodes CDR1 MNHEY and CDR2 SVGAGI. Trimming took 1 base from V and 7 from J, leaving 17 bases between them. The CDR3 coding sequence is TGTGCCAGCAGTTACTTCCAGGGGGGAGGAGGGAATGAGCAGTTCTTC. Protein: CASSYFQGGGGNEQFF.

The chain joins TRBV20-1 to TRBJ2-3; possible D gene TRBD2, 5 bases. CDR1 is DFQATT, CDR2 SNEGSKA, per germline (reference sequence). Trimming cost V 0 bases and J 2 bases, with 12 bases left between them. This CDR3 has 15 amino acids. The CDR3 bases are TGCAGTGCTAGAGATCTTAAGCGGTACACAGATACGCAGTATTTT. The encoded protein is CSARDLKRYTDTQYF.

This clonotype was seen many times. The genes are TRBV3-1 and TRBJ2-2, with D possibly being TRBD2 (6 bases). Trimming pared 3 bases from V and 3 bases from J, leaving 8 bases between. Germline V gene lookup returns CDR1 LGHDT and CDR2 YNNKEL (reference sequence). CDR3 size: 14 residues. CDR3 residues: CASSQGLHTGELFF. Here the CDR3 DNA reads TGTGCCAGCAGCCAGGGACTCCACACCGGGGAGCTGTTTTTT.

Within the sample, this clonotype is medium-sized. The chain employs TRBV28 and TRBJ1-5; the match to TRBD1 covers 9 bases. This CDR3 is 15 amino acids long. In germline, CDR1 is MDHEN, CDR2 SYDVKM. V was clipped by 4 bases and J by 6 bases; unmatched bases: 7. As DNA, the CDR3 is TGTGCCAGCAGTTCCGGGACAGGGTCAAGTCAGCCCCAGCATTTT. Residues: CASSSGTGSSQPQHF.

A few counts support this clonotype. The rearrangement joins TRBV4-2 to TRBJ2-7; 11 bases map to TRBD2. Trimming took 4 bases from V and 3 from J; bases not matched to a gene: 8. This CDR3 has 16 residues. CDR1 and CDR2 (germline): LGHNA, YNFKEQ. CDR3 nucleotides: TGTGCCAGCAGCCCGCGTAGCGGGAGGGCCGGCTACGAGCAGTACTTC. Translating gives CASSPRSGRAGYEQYF.

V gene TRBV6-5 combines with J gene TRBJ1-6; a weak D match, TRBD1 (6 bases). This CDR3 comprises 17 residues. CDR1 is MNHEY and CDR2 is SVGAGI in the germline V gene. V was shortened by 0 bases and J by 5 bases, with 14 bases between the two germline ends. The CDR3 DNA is TGTGCCAGCAGTTACTCAGGCCGGCAGGGGAATAATTCACCCCTCCACTTT. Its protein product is CASSYSGRQGNNSPLHF.

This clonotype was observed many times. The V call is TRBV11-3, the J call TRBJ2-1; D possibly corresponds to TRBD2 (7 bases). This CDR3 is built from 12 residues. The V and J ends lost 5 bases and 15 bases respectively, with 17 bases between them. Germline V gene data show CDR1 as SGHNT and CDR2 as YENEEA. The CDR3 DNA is TGTGCCAGCAGCCCCTCGGGGGGCTGTCGGTTCTTC. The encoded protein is CASSPSGGCRFF.

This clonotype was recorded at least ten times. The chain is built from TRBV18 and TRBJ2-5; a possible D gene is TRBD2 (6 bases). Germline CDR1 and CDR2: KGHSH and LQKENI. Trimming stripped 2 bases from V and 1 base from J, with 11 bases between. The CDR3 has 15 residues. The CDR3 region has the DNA TGTGCCAGCTCACCAAGGTCGGGGGTCCAAGAGACCCAGTACTTC. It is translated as CASSPRSGVQETQYF. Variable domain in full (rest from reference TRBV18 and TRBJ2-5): NAGVMQNPRHLVRRRGQEARLRCSPMKGHSHVYWYRQLPEEGLKFMVYLQKENIIDESGMPKERFSAEFPKEGPSILRIQQVVRGDSAAYFCASSPRSGVQETQYFGPGTRLLVL.

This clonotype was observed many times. CDR3: CASSLIGTGEYGYTF. In DNA, the CDR3 is TGCGCCAGCAGCTTAATAGGGACAGGGGAGTACGGCTACACCTTC. The chain couples TRBV5-1 to TRBJ1-2; 10 bases fit TRBD1. Germline assignment: CDR1 SGHRS and CDR2 YFSETQ. V lost 2 bases, J lost 8 bases, and 9 bases stayed unmatched. This CDR3 has 15 residues.

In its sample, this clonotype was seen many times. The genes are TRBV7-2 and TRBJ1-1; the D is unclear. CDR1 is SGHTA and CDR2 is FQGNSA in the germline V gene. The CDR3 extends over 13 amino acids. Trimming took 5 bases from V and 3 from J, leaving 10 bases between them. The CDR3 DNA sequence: TGTGCCAGCAGCATTCTGAGCTACACTGAAGCTTTCTTT. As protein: CASSILSYTEAFF.